This is a list of T cell receptor beta chains from one sample in a study of blood T cell repertoires in COVID-19. Assay: immunoSEQ multiplex PCR; the TCRdb copy retains only in-frame clones and omits some. Among about 190,000 clones, 60% to 80% were seen once, and the ten largest hold about 26%. The source material was peripheral blood. The source is a woman in her seventies with acute or convalescent COVID-19. Each CDR3 is given with its conserved first and last residue. Each record gives: clone size, V gene, D gene, J gene, CDR3 length, CDR3 DNA, CDR3 protein. The D gene is left open where the match is weak. Part of the rows lack a size; the others show once, few, many or a class for expanded clones.

size: .; V: TRBV15; D: .; J: TRBJ1-5; length: 15; DNA: TGTGCCACCAGCAGAGAGCGGGTGAGCAATCAGCCCCAGCATTTT; CDR3: CATSRERVSNQPQHF
size: .; V: TRBV3-1/TRBV3-2; D: TRBD1; J: TRBJ1-2; length: 13; DNA: TGTGCCAGCAGCCAAAACCGGGACAGGGTCGGTAGCTTC; CDR3: CASSQNRDRVGSF
size: .; V: TRBV19; D: TRBD2; J: TRBJ2-5; length: 16; DNA: TGTGCCAGTAGTAGGGGGACTAGCGGGAGTACGGAGACCCAGTACTTC; CDR3: CASSRGTSGSTETQYF
size: .; V: TRBV7-3; D: .; J: TRBJ2-1; length: 14; DNA: TGTGCCAGCAGCCCGATGCCTAGGGGAAATGAGCAGTTCTTC; CDR3: CASSPMPRGNEQFF
size: .; V: TRBV3-1/TRBV3-2; D: .; J: TRBJ2-7; length: 15; DNA: TGTGCCAGCAGCCAAACCGGAGGGCGGGCCTACGAGCAGTACTTC; CDR3: CASSQTGGRAYEQYF
size: once; V: TRBV27; D: .; J: TRBJ1-6; length: 13; DNA: TGTGCCAGCAGCCGGACAAGTTTCTCACCCCTCCACTTT; CDR3: CASSRTSFSPLHF
size: .; V: TRBV19; D: .; J: TRBJ1-1; length: 13; DNA: TGTGCCAGTAGTATGACAGGAATTACTGAAGCTTTCTTT; CDR3: CASSMTGITEAFF
size: few; V: TRBV9; D: TRBD2; J: TRBJ2-2; length: 15; DNA: TGTGCCAGCAGCGTGGGACTAGCTAAACCCGGGGAGCTGTTTTTT; CDR3: CASSVGLAKPGELFF
size: few; V: TRBV4-1; D: TRBD2; J: TRBJ2-1; length: 17; DNA: TGCGCCAGCAGCCCCAGCCCACTAGCGGGGGGGGTCAATGAGCAGTTCTTC; CDR3: CASSPSPLAGGVNEQFF
size: .; V: TRBV2; D: .; J: TRBJ1-5; length: 12; DNA: TGTGCCAGCAGCTTAGAACTCCAGCCCCAGCATTTT; CDR3: CASSLELQPQHF
size: few; V: TRBV20-1; D: TRBD2; J: TRBJ2-3; length: 16; DNA: TGCAGTGCTAGTGTAGGACTAGCGGGTTCCACAGATACGCAGTATTTT; CDR3: CSASVGLAGSTDTQYF
size: .; V: TRBV27; D: .; J: TRBJ1-5; length: 13; DNA: TGTGCCAGCAGTTTTGCGGATGCTCAGCCCCAGCATTTT; CDR3: CASSFADAQPQHF
size: .; V: TRBV7-2; D: TRBD1; J: TRBJ2-7; length: 14; DNA: TGTGCCAGCAGCTCGCAGGGGGACGACCGAGAGCAGTACTTC; CDR3: CASSSQGDDREQYF
size: .; V: TRBV19; D: TRBD1; J: TRBJ2-7; length: 15; DNA: TGTGCCAGTAGTGCTTCAGGGGACAGTTCCTACGAGCAGTACTTC; CDR3: CASSASGDSSYEQYF
size: .; V: TRBV10-3; D: TRBD2; J: TRBJ2-1; length: 15; DNA: TGTGCCATCAGAAGTCGGAGCGGGGGGTTGGGTGAGCAGTTCTTC; CDR3: CAIRSRSGGLGEQFF
size: .; V: TRBV2; D: TRBD2; J: TRBJ2-2; length: 17; DNA: TGTGCCAGCAGTGACCCGACTAGCGGAGCGAACACCGGGGAGCTGTTTTTT; CDR3: CASSDPTSGANTGELFF
size: .; V: TRBV19; D: .; J: TRBJ2-1; length: 15; DNA: TGTGCCAGTAGTATTATGACTAGCTCCTACAATGAGCAGTTCTTC; CDR3: CASSIMTSSYNEQFF
size: .; V: TRBV6-5; D: TRBD1; J: TRBJ1-4; length: 15; DNA: TGTGCCAGCAGCCCGGGACAGGGGTTTGTTGGAAAACTGTTTTTT; CDR3: CASSPGQGFVGKLFF
size: .; V: TRBV4-2; D: TRBD1; J: TRBJ1-5; length: 17; DNA: TGTGCCAGCAGCCAAGTTGGCCCACAGGGGGACAATCAGCCCCAGCATTTT; CDR3: CASSQVGPQGDNQPQHF
size: .; V: TRBV27; D: .; J: TRBJ1-6; length: 15; DNA: TGTGCCAGCAGCCGGCCCGGGGGTGGGAATTCACCCCTCCACTTT; CDR3: CASSRPGGGNSPLHF
size: .; V: TRBV20-1; D: .; J: TRBJ2-2; length: 14; DNA: TGCAGTGCTAGTCATCAGGGGTCCACCGGGGAGCTGTTTTTT; CDR3: CSASHQGSTGELFF
size: .; V: TRBV19; D: TRBD1; J: TRBJ1-5; length: 13; DNA: TGTGCCACACTGGGACAGCTCAATCAGCCCCAGCATTTT; CDR3: CATLGQLNQPQHF
size: .; V: TRBV6-6; D: TRBD1; J: TRBJ1-2; length: 15; DNA: TGTGCCAGCAGTTACTTGACAGGGGAAACTTTTGGCTACACCTTC; CDR3: CASSYLTGETFGYTF
size: .; V: TRBV7-9; D: .; J: TRBJ2-4; length: 12; DNA: TGTGCCAGCAGCGACAGAAAAAACATTCAGTACTTC; CDR3: CASSDRKNIQYF
size: once; V: TRBV6-5; D: .; J: TRBJ2-3; length: 16; DNA: TGTGCCAGCAGTTCGAACAAGGGACTCGGCGGAGATACGCAGTATTTT; CDR3: CASSSNKGLGGDTQYF
size: .; V: TRBV5-1; D: TRBD1; J: TRBJ1-2; length: 16; DNA: TGCGCCAGCAGCTCCGGGACAGGGGGCGACTACTATGGCTACACCTTC; CDR3: CASSSGTGGDYYGYTF
size: .; V: TRBV5-6; D: .; J: TRBJ1-1; length: 12; DNA: TGTGCCAGCAGCTTTCCCAGGGGAGAAGCTTTCTTT; CDR3: CASSFPRGEAFF
size: few; V: TRBV15; D: .; J: TRBJ2-1; length: 15; DNA: TGTGCCACCAGCAGAGATACCGGGAGCATACATGAGCAGTTCTTC; CDR3: CATSRDTGSIHEQFF
size: .; V: TRBV7-3; D: .; J: TRBJ2-2; length: 14; DNA: TGTGCCAGCAGCTTAACAGGGGCCGCCGGGGAGCTGTTTTTT; CDR3: CASSLTGAAGELFF
size: .; V: TRBV19; D: .; J: TRBJ2-7; length: 13; DNA: TGTGCCAGTAGTCTTGACTCAACCTACGAGCAGTACTTC; CDR3: CASSLDSTYEQYF
size: .; V: TRBV5-8; D: .; J: TRBJ1-1; length: 16; DNA: TGTGCCAGCAGCCCAATCGGATATACAGGGATCACTGAAGCTTTCTTT; CDR3: CASSPIGYTGITEAFF
size: few; V: TRBV4-1; D: .; J: TRBJ1-2; length: 16; DNA: TGCGCCAGCAGCCGCCTACTACAGGGCTCAGGGCGAGGCTACACCTTC; CDR3: CASSRLLQGSGRGYTF
size: .; V: TRBV7-8; D: TRBD1; J: TRBJ1-2; length: 15; DNA: TGTGCCAGCAGCCCAAACAGGGGGGCGAACTATGGCTACACCTTC; CDR3: CASSPNRGANYGYTF
size: .; V: TRBV30; D: TRBD2; J: TRBJ2-3; length: 14; DNA: TGTGCCTTGGGACTAGCGCCTAGCACAGATACGCAGTATTTT; CDR3: CALGLAPSTDTQYF